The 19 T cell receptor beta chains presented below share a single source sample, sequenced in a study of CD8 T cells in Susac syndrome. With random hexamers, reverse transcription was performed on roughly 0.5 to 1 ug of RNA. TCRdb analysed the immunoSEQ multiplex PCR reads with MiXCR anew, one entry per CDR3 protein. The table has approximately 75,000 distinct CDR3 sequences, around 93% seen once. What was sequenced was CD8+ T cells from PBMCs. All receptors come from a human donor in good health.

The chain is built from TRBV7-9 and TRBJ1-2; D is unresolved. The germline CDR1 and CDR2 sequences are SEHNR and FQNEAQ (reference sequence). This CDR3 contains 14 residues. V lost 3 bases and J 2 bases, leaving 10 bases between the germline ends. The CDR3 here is CASSLDGQNYGYTF. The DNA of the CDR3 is TGTGCCAGCAGCTTGGACGGGCAAAACTATGGCTACACCTTC.

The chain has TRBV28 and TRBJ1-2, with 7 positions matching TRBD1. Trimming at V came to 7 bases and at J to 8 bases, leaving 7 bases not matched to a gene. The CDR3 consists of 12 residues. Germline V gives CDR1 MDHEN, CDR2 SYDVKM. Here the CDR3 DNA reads TGTGCCAGCACTCCGACAGGGCAAGGCTACACCTTC. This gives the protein CASTPTGQGYTF.

In nucleotides, the CDR3 is TGCGCCAGCAGCCAAGGGGCCAGGGATATGAACTATGGCTACACCTTC. It is translated as CASSQGARDMNYGYTF. The chain carries TRBV4-1 and TRBJ1-2; weak D call: TRBD1 (5 bases). The CDR3 is 16 amino acids. Germline V gene lookup returns CDR1 MGHRA and CDR2 YSYEKL. V was shortened by 1 base and J by 2 bases, with 14 bases between the two germline ends.

CDR3 coding DNA: TGTGCCAGCAGCCCTCCACATGAAGGGGCGGTCAACACTGAAGCTTTCTTT. Encoded protein: CASSPPHEGAVNTEAFF. V is TRBV7-9 and J is TRBJ1-1; a possible D gene is TRBD1 (5 bases). With 5 bases removed from V and 2 bases from J, the gap between germline ends came to 21 bases. Germline-derived CDR1 and CDR2 are SEHNR and FQNEAQ (reference sequence). This CDR3 has 17 residues.

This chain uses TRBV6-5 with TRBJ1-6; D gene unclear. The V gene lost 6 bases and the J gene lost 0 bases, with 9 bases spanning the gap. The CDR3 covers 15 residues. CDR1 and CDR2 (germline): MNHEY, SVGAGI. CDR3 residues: CASSLGDSYNSPLHF. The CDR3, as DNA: TGTGCCAGCAGCCTCGGGGACTCCTATAATTCACCCCTCCACTTT.

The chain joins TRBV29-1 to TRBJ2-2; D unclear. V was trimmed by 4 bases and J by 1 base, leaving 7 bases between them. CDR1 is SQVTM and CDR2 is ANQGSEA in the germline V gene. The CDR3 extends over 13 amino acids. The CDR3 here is CSVVPGNTGELFF. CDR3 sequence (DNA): TGCAGCGTTGTCCCAGGGAACACCGGGGAGCTGTTTTTT.

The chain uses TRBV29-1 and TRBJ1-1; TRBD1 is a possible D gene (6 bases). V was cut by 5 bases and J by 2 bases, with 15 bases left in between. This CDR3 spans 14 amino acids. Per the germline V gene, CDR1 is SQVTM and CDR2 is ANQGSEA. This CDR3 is CSVSPGGGNTEAFF. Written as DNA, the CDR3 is TGCAGCGTTTCCCCGGGAGGGGGTAACACTGAAGCTTTCTTT.

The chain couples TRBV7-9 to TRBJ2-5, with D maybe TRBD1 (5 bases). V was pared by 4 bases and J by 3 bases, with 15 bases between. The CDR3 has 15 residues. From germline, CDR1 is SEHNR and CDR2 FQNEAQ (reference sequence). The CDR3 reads CASSSRTFLEETQYF. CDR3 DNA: TGTGCCAGCAGCTCTAGGACATTCCTGGAAGAGACCCAGTACTTC.

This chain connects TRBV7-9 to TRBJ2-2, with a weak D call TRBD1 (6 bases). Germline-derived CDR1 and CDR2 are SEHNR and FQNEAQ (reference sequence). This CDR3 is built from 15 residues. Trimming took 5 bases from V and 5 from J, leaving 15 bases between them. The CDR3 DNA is TGTGCCAGCAGCGCCCGTAGACAGGAAACCGGGGAGCTGTTTTTT. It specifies CASSARRQETGELFF.

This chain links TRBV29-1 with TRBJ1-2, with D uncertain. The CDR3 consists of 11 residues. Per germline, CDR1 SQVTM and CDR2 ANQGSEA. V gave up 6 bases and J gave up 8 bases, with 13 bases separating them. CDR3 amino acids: CSVGSPSGYTF. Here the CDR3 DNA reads TGCAGCGTGGGCTCTCCTAGCGGCTACACCTTC.

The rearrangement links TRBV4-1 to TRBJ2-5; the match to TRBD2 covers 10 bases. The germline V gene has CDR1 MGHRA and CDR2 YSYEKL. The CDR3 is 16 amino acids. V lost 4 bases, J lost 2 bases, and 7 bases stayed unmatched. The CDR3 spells CASSLKLAGIQETQYF. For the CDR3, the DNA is TGCGCCAGCAGCCTCAAACTAGCGGGGATTCAAGAGACCCAGTACTTC.

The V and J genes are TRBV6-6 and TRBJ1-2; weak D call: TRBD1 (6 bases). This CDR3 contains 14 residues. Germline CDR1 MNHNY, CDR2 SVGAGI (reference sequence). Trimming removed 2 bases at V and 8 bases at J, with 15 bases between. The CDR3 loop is CASSYQGGGSGYTF. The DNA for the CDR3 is TGTGCCAGCAGTTACCAAGGAGGGGGGAGCGGCTACACCTTC.

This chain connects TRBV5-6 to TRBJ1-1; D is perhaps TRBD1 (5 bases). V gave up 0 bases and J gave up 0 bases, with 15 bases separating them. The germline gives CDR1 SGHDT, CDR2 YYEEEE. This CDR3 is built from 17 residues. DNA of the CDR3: TGTGCCAGCAGCTTGGAAACTGGGACCCTACTGAACACTGAAGCTTTCTTT. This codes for CASSLETGTLLNTEAFF. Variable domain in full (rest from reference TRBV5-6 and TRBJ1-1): DAGVTQSPTHLIKTRGQQVTLRCSPKSGHDTVSWYQQALGQGPQFIFQYYEEEERQRGNFPDRFSGHQFPNYSSELNVNALLLGDSALYLCASSLETGTLLNTEAFFGQGTRLTVV.

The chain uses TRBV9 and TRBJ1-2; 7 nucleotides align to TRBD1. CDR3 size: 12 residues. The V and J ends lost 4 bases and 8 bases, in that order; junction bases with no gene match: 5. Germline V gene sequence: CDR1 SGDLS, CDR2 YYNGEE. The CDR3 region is CASSLGTEGYTF. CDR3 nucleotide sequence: TGTGCCAGCAGCCTGGGGACAGAGGGCTACACCTTC.

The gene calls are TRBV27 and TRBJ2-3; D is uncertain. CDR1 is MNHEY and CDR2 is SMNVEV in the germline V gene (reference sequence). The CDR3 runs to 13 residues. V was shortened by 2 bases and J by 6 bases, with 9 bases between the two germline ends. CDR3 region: CASSLESWDTQYF. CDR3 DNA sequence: TGTGCCAGCAGTTTAGAAAGCTGGGATACGCAGTATTTT.

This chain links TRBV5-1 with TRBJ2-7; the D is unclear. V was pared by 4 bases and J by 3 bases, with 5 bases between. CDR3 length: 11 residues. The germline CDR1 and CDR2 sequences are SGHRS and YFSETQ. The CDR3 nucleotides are TGCGCCAGCAGCCCGGGCTACGAGCAGTACTTC. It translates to CASSPGYEQYF.

The CDR3 reads CASSQARQGKTEAFF. CDR3 bases: TGCGCCAGCAGCCAAGCCAGACAGGGGAAAACTGAAGCTTTCTTT. The chain recombines TRBV4-1 with TRBJ1-1, with 8 bases identical to TRBD1. Germline lookup yields CDR1 MGHRA and CDR2 YSYEKL. V gave up 1 base and J gave up 5 bases; unmatched junction bases: 6. The CDR3 totals 15 residues.

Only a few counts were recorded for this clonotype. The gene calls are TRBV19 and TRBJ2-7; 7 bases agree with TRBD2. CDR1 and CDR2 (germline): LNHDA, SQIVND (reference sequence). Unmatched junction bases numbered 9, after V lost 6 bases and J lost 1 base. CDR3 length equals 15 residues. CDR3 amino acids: CASSPGLLPSYEQYF. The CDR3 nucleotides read TGTGCCAGTAGCCCGGGACTACTACCTTCCTACGAGCAGTACTTC.

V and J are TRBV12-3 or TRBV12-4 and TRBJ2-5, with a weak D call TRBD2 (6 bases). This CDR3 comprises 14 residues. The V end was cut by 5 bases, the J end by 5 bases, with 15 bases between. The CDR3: CASSRRPLAETQYF. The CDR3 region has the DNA TGTGCCAGCAGTCGCCGCCCCCTAGCGGAGACCCAGTACTTC.